The next 20 T cell receptor beta chains were all read from a single sample in a study of T-cell memory formation after mild COVID-19. TCRdb re-derived calls from the 5' RACE reads in MiXCR, one entry per CDR3 protein. The data show around 130,000 distinct CDR3 sequences, approximately 15% seen once. The specimen was PBMCs or a T cell subset sorted from them (not recorded which). The receptors originated from a man between 18 and 35 years old who had mild COVID-19 (a few samples of this study predate the infection). Cell type and time point are not known.

This clonotype was seen more than once but under ten times. The genes are TRBV20-1 and TRBJ2-5; possible D gene TRBD2, 6 bases. The CDR3 is 14 residues long. V lost 3 bases and J 1 base, leaving 12 bases between the germline ends. Germline-derived CDR1 and CDR2 are DFQATT and SNEGSKA (reference sequence). The CDR3 here is CSASVGGTQETQYF. The CDR3 region has the DNA TGCAGTGCTAGTGTGGGGGGTACCCAAGAGACCCAGTACTTC.

This rearrangement joins TRBV24-1 to TRBJ2-3; the D is unclear. The CDR3 sequence is 14 residues long. V lost 3 bases to trimming and J lost 6 bases, with 12 bases between them. Germline assignment: CDR1 KGHDR and CDR2 SFDVKD. The DNA of the CDR3 is TGTGCCACCAGTGATGCGAGAGCAACGGATACGCAGTATTTT. Amino acids: CATSDARATDTQYF.

This clonotype has a count of ten or more. The rearrangement links TRBV11-2 to TRBJ2-2; D remains unclear. This CDR3 is 15 amino acids long. From germline, CDR1 is SGHAT and CDR2 FQNNGV. V lost 0 bases and J lost 2, with 7 bases in between. CDR3 DNA sequence: TGTGCCAGCAGCTTAGAGGGCCACAACACCGGGGAGCTGTTTTTT. Amino acid sequence: CASSLEGHNTGELFF. The full variable domain, its missing parts supplied by reference TRBV11-2 and TRBJ2-2, is EAGVAQSPRYKIIEKRQSVAFWCNPISGHATLYWYQQILGQGPKLLIQFQNNGVVDDSQLPKDRFSAERLKGVDSTLKIQPAKLEDSAVYLCASSLEGHNTGELFFGEGSRLTVL.

The sample holds a few counts of this clonotype. The chain recombines TRBV9 with TRBJ1-6, with D unresolved. Trimming removed 4 bases at V and 11 bases at J, with 16 bases between. In germline, CDR1 is SGDLS, CDR2 YYNGEE. The CDR3 consists of 14 residues. DNA of the CDR3: TGTGCCAGCAGCCCCGCCGGTGGAGTCCCACCCCTCCACTTT. Its protein product is CASSPAGGVPPLHF. The full variable domain, with the rest looked up from reference TRBV9 and TRBJ1-6, is DSGVTQTPKHLITATGQRVTLRCSPRSGDLSVYWYQQSLDQGLQFLIQYYNGEERAKGNILERFSAQQFPDLHSELNLSSLELGDSALYFCASSPAGGVPPLHFGNGTRLTVT.

The V call is TRBV3-1, the J call TRBJ2-4; no clear D. Germline V gene data show CDR1 as LGHDT and CDR2 as YNNKEL (reference sequence). The CDR3 is made up of 11 amino acids. Trimming removed 4 bases at V and 7 bases at J, with 5 bases between. Here the CDR3 DNA reads TGTGCCAGCAGCCGCTATAACATTCAGTACTTC. It codes for CASSRYNIQYF.

This clonotype was detected ten times or more. This chain connects TRBV20-1 to TRBJ2-2, with 9 bases matching TRBD1. The junction had 6 bases not matched to a gene; V was cut back by 0 bases and J by 4 bases. Germline CDR1 reads DFQATT; CDR2 reads SNEGSKA (reference sequence). This CDR3 is 16 amino acids long. The CDR3 coding sequence is TGCAGTGCTAGAGATGCCGGGACAGGGCCCACCGGGGAGCTGTTTTTT. As protein: CSARDAGTGPTGELFF.

This clonotype was seen a handful of times. The genes are TRBV10-3 and TRBJ1-2; the match to TRBD1 covers 8 bases. V trimming: 3 bases; J trimming: 3 bases; junction bases outside the gene matches: 9. This CDR3 has 16 amino acids. CDR1 and CDR2 from the germline V gene are ENHRY and SYGVKD. For the CDR3, the DNA is TGTGCCATCAGTGACCAACCGACAGGGGTCGACTATGGCTACACCTTC. Protein sequence: CAISDQPTGVDYGYTF.

This clonotype appeared a few times. The chain combines TRBV5-1 with TRBJ1-1; D is undetermined. CDR1 is SGHRS, CDR2 YFSETQ, per germline. V dropped 3 bases and J dropped 4 bases, with 16 bases sitting between them. The length of the CDR3 is 15 residues. The CDR3 bases are TGCGCCAGCAGCTCCTGGTCCTTGGGCTCCACTGAAGCTTTCTTT. It yields the protein CASSSWSLGSTEAFF.

This clonotype has a handful of counts. V gene TRBV29-1 combines with J gene TRBJ2-2; D gene unclear. V lost 6 bases and J 5 bases, leaving 13 bases between the germline ends. CDR3 length: 13 residues. Germline CDR1 is SQVTM and CDR2 is ANQGSEA. In DNA, the CDR3 is TGCAGCGTGGGTCGGGCGAGGACCGGGGAGCTGTTTTTT. This gives the protein CSVGRARTGELFF.

The rearrangement joins TRBV5-1 to TRBJ2-7; 11 nucleotides align to TRBD2. In germline, CDR1 is SGHRS, CDR2 YFSETQ. Trimming at V came to 3 bases and at J to 3 bases, leaving 8 bases not matched to a gene. The CDR3 loop spans 16 amino acids. CDR3 in DNA: TGCGCCAGCAGCTCTGGGCCTAGCGGGGGGCGCTACGAGCAGTACTTC. Translating it yields CASSSGPSGGRYEQYF.

Only a few counts were recorded for this clonotype. The V gene is TRBV20-1, the J gene TRBJ2-5; D possibly corresponds to TRBD1 (5 bases). The length of the CDR3 is 16 residues. Germline assignment: CDR1 DFQATT and CDR2 SNEGSKA (reference sequence). Trimming stripped 0 bases from V and 3 bases from J, with 17 bases between. CDR3 sequence (DNA): TGCAGTGCTAGAGATACAAGGGGCGCTGGGAAAGAGACCCAGTACTTC. Protein sequence: CSARDTRGAGKETQYF.

The chain joins TRBV12-3 or TRBV12-4 to TRBJ2-5, with 11 bases aligning to TRBD1. Trimming cost V 7 bases and J 4 bases; bases outside gene matches: 8. The CDR3 contains 15 residues. CDR3: CASTPGGTGGETQYF. The CDR3 DNA reads as TGTGCCAGCACCCCCGGGGGGACAGGGGGAGAGACCCAGTACTTC.

V and J are TRBV9 and TRBJ1-6; 7 bases match TRBD1. J lost 9 bases, V lost 1 base, and 4 bases had no gene match. This CDR3 is built from 14 residues. The V gene's germline CDR1 is SGDLS and CDR2 YYNGEE. The CDR3 DNA follows: TGTGCCAGCAGCGTAACAGGGGAGGCTTCACCCCTCCACTTT. Translated, it gives CASSVTGEASPLHF.

This clonotype was observed a few times. CDR3 residues: CASSRTGAWNTEAFF. The CDR3 DNA reads as TGCGCCAGCAGCCGCACAGGGGCCTGGAACACTGAAGCTTTCTTT. This chain uses TRBV5-1 with TRBJ1-1; 7 bases fit TRBD1. This CDR3 has 15 amino acids. J lost 1 base, V lost 4 bases, and 7 bases had no gene match. Looked up from germline, CDR1 is SGHRS and CDR2 is YFSETQ.

The chain has TRBV5-1 and TRBJ1-2; tentatively, D is TRBD1 (6 bases). Trimming shortened V by 4 bases and J by 6 bases, and 19 bases separated the two germline ends. The CDR3 spans 15 residues. CDR1 and CDR2 (germline): SGHRS, YFSETQ. The chain's CDR3 is CASSPSGGAYDGYTF. In DNA, the CDR3 is TGCGCCAGCAGCCCTAGCGGGGGGGCTTACGATGGCTACACCTTC.

This clonotype was counted between two and nine times. The chain links TRBV7-2 to TRBJ1-5; maybe TRBD1 (6 bases). With 5 bases removed from V and 3 bases from J, the gap between germline ends came to 11 bases. Germline CDR1 reads SGHTA; CDR2 reads FQGNSA. CDR3 size: 14 residues. The CDR3 protein is CASSPDRYNQPQHF. The CDR3 bases are TGTGCCAGCAGCCCCGACAGGTACAATCAGCCCCAGCATTTT. The full variable domain, in which reference TRBV7-2 and TRBJ1-5 provide the parts outside the CDR3, is GAGVSQSPSNKVTEKGKDVELRCDPISGHTALYWYRQSLGQGLEFLIYFQGNSAPDKSGLPSDRFSAERTGGSVSTLTIQRTQQEDSAVYLCASSPDRYNQPQHFGDGTRLSIL.

This clonotype was counted only a few times. The V gene is TRBV3-1, the J gene TRBJ2-3; the match to TRBD2 covers 12 bases. After removal of 1 base from V and 1 base from J, the junction contained 9 bases not matched to a gene. CDR3 length: 19 amino acids. The germline V gene has CDR1 LGHDT and CDR2 YNNKEL (reference sequence). The CDR3 loop reads CASSQALAGGRVGTDTQYF. The CDR3 bases are TGTGCCAGCAGCCAAGCTCTAGCGGGGGGGCGGGTCGGCACAGATACGCAGTATTTT.

V is TRBV5-1 and J is TRBJ1-1, with 7 bases fitting TRBD1. Per the germline V gene, CDR1 is SGHRS and CDR2 is YFSETQ. The V and J ends lost 2 bases and 5 bases, in that order; junction bases with no gene match: 6. The CDR3 spans 14 residues. The CDR3 protein is CASSLQGMGTEAFF. Here the CDR3 DNA reads TGCGCCAGCAGCTTACAGGGGATGGGGACTGAAGCTTTCTTT.

This clonotype occurred many times. V usage is TRBV7-2 and J usage is TRBJ2-5; 7 nucleotides match TRBD2. With 3 bases clipped from V and 5 bases from J, the junction kept 3 bases outside the gene matches. CDR3 size: 13 residues. Germline CDR1 reads SGHTA; CDR2 reads FQGNSA. This CDR3 reads CASSFAGDETQYF. CDR3 DNA: TGTGCCAGCAGCTTTGCGGGGGATGAGACCCAGTACTTC.

The V gene is TRBV7-2, the J gene TRBJ2-3; 13 bases line up with TRBD2. The CDR3 runs 13 residues. J was trimmed by 2 bases and V by 11 bases; bases with no gene match: 1. Germline CDR1 is SGHTA and CDR2 is FQGNSA. The CDR3 protein is CAGTSGITDTQYF. The CDR3 DNA follows: TGTGCCGGGACTAGCGGGATCACAGATACGCAGTATTTT.